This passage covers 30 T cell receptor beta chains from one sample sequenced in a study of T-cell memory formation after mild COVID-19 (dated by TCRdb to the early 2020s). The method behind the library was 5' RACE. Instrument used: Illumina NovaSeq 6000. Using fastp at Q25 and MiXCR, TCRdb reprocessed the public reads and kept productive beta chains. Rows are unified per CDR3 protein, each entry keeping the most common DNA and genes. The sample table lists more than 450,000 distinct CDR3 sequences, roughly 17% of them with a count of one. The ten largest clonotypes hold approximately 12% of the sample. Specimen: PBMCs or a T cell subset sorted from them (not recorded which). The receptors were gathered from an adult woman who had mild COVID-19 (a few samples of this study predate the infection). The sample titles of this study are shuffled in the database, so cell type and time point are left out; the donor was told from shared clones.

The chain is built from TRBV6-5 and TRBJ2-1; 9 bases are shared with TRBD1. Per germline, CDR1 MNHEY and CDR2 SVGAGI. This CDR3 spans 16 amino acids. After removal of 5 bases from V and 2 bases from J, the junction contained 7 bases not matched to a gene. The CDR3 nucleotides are TGTGCCAGCAGTACGGCCGGGACAGGGACCTACAATGAGCAGTTCTTC. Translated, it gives CASSTAGTGTYNEQFF.

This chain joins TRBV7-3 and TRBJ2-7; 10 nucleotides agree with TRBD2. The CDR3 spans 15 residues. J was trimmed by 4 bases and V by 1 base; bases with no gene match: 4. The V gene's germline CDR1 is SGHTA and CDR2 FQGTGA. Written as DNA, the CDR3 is TGTGCCAGCAGCTTAAGTGGAGCGGGAGGGTACGAGCAGTACTTC. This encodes CASSLSGAGGYEQYF. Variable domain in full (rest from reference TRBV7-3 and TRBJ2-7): GAGVSQTPSNKVTEKGKYVELRCDPISGHTALYWYRQSLGQGPEFLIYFQGTGAADDSGLPNDRFFAVRPEGSVSTLKIQRTERGDSAVYLCASSLSGAGGYEQYFGPGTRLTVT.

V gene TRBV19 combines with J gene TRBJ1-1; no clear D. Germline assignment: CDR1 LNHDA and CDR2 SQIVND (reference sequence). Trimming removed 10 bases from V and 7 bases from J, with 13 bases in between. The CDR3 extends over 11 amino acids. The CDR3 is CATDGGNEAFF. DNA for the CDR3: TGTGCCACCGACGGTGGGAATGAAGCTTTCTTT.

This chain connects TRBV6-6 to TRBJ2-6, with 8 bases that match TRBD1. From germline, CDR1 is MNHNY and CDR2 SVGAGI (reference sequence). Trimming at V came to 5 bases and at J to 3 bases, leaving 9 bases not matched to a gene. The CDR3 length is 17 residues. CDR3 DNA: TGTGCCAGCAGTCAGGACAGGGCGGTCCGTGGGGCCAACGTCCTGACTTTC. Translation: CASSQDRAVRGANVLTF.

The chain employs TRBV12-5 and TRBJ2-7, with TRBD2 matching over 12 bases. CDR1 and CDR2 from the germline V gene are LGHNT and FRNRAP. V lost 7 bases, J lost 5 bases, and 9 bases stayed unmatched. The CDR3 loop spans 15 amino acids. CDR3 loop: CASADLAGGLHEQYF. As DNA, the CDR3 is TGTGCTAGTGCCGACCTAGCGGGAGGGCTACACGAGCAGTACTTC.

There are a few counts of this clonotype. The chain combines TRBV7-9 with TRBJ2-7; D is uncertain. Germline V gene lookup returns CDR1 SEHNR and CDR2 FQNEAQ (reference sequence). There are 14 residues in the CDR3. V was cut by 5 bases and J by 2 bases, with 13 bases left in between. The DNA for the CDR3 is TGTGCCAGCAGCCCTACCGGAGCCCCCTACGAGCAGTACTTC. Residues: CASSPTGAPYEQYF. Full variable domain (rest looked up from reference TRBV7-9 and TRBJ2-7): DTGVSQNPRHKITKRGQNVTFRCDPISEHNRLYWYRQTLGQGPEFLTYFQNEAQLEKSRLLSDRFSAERPKGSFSTLEIQRTEQGDSAMYLCASSPTGAPYEQYFGPGTRLTVT.

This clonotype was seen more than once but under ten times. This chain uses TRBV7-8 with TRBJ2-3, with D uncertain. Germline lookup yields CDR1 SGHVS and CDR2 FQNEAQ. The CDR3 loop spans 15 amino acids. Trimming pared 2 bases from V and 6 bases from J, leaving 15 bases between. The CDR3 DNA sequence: TGTGCCAGCAGCTTATTAGGACCAGAGGTGGATACGCAGTATTTT. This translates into CASSLLGPEVDTQYF.

The DNA for the CDR3 is TGTGCCAGCAGTCTCAGGGAGGGGCGCAATCAGCCCCAGCATTTT. Amino acids: CASSLREGRNQPQHF. V usage is TRBV6-2 or TRBV6-3 and J usage is TRBJ1-5, with D possibly matching TRBD1 (5 bases). Trimming shortened V by 5 bases and J by 2 bases, and 13 bases separated the two germline ends. The CDR3 sequence is 15 residues long. Germline V gives CDR1 MNHEY, CDR2 SVGEGT.

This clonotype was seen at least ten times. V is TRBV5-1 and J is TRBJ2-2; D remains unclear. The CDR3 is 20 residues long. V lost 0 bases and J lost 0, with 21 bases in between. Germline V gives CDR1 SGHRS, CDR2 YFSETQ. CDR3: CASSLVVGASTAANTGELFF. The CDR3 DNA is TGCGCCAGCAGCTTGGTAGTCGGCGCCTCCACGGCCGCGAACACCGGGGAGCTGTTTTTT. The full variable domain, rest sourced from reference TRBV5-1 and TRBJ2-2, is KAGVTQTPRYLIKTRGQQVTLSCSPISGHRSVSWYQQTPGQGLQFLFEYFSETQRNKGNFPGRFSGRQFSNSRSEMNVSTLELGDSALYLCASSLVVGASTAANTGELFFGEGSRLTVL.

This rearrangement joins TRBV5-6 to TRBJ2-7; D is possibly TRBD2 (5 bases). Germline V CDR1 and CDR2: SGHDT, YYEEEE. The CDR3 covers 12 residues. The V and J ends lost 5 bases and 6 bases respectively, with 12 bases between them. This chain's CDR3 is CASREGGGEQYF. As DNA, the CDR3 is TGTGCCAGCAGGGAAGGAGGAGGCGAGCAGTACTTC.

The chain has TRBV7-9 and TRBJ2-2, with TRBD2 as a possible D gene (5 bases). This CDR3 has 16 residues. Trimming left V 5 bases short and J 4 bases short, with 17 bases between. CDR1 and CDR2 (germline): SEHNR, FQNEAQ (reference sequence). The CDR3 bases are TGTGCCAGCAGCGCTCTCGGCGAAGAGGGCACCGGGGAGCTGTTTTTT. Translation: CASSALGEEGTGELFF. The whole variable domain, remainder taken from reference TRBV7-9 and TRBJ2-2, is DTGVSQNPRHKITKRGQNVTFRCDPISEHNRLYWYRQTLGQGPEFLTYFQNEAQLEKSRLLSDRFSAERPKGSFSTLEIQRTEQGDSAMYLCASSALGEEGTGELFFGEGSRLTVL.

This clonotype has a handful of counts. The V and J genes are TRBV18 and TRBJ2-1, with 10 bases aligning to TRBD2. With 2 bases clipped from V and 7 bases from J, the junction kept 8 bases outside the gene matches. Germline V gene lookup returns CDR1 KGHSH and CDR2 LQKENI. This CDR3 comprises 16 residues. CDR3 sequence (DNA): TGTGCCAGCTCACCAAGGCCCAGCGGGGGGGTAAATGAGCAGTTCTTC. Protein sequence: CASSPRPSGGVNEQFF.

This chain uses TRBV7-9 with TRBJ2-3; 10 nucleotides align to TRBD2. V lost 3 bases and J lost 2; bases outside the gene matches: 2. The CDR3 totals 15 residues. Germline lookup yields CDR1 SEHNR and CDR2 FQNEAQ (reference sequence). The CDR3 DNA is TGTGCCAGCAGCTTCCTAGCGGGGGCCACAGATACGCAGTATTTT. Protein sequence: CASSFLAGATDTQYF.

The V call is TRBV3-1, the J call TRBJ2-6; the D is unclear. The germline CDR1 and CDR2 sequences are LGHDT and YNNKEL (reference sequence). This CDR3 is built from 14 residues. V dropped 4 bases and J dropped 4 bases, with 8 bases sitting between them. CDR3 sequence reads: CASSRMGGANVLTF. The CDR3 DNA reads TGTGCCAGCAGCCGGATGGGGGGGGCCAACGTCCTGACTTTC.

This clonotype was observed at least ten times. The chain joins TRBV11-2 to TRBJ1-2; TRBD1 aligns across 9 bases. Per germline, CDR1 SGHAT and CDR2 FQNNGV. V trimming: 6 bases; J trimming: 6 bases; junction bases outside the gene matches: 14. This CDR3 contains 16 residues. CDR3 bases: TGTGCCAGCAGAACAATCCGCGGACGGACAGGGGATGGCTACACCTTC. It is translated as CASRTIRGRTGDGYTF.

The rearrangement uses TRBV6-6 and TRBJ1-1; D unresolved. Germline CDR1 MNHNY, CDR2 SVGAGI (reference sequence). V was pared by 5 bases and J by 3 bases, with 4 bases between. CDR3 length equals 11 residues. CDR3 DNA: TGTGCCAGCAGTCGTTACACTGAAGCTTTCTTT. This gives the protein CASSRYTEAFF.

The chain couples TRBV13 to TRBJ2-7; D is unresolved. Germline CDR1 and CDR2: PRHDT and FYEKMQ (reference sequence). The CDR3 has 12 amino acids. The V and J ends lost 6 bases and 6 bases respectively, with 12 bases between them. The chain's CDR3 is CASSPHFGEQYF. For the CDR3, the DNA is TGTGCCAGCAGTCCTCACTTTGGCGAGCAGTACTTC.

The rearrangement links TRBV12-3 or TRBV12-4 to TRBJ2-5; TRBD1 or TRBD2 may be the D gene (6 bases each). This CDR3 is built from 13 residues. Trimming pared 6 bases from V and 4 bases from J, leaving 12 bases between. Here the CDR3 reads CASRGGNGETQYF. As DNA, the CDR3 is TGTGCCAGCAGAGGGGGGAACGGAGAGACCCAGTACTTC.

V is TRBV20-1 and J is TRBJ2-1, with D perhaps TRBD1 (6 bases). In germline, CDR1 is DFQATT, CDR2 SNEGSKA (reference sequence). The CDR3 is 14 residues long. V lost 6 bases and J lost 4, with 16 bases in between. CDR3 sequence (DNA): TGCAGTGCCCCGAGGGGGTTTTCGTACAATGAGCAGTTCTTC. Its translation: CSAPRGFSYNEQFF.

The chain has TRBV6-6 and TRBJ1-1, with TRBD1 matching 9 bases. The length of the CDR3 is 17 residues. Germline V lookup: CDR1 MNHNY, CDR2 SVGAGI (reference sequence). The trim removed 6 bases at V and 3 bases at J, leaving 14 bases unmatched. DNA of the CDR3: TGTGCCAGCAGCCCTGGACAACAGGGGGCAGGGTACACTGAAGCTTTCTTT. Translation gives CASSPGQQGAGYTEAFF.

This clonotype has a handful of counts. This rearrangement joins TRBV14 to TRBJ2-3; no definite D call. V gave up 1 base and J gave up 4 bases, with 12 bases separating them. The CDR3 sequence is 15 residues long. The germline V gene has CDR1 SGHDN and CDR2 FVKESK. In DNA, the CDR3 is TGTGCCAGCAGCCAAGCTGTAGCCTTACCAGATACGCAGTATTTT. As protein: CASSQAVALPDTQYF.

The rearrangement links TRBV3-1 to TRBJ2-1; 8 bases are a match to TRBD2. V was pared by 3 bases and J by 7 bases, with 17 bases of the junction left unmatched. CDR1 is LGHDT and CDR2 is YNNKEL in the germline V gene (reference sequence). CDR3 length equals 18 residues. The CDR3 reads CASSQEGVTGGPHNEQFF. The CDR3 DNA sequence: TGTGCCAGCAGCCAGGAAGGGGTAACGGGAGGGCCTCATAATGAGCAGTTCTTC.

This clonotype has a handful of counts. CDR3 DNA: TGTGCCACACCCACTGGGGGGATTCCCGGGGAGCTGTTTTTT. This codes for CATPTGGIPGELFF. The J gene is TRBJ2-2, the V gene TRBV19; perhaps TRBD2 as D (6 bases). The CDR3 totals 14 residues. Germline V gene sequence: CDR1 LNHDA, CDR2 SQIVND (reference sequence). Trimming left V 10 bases short and J 6 bases short, with 18 bases between.

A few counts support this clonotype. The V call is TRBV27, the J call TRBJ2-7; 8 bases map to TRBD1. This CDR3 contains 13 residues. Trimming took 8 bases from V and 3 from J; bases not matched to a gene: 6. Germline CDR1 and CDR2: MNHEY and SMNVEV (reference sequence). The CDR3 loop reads CASRSQGDYEQYF. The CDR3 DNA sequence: TGTGCCAGCCGTTCACAGGGGGACTACGAGCAGTACTTC.

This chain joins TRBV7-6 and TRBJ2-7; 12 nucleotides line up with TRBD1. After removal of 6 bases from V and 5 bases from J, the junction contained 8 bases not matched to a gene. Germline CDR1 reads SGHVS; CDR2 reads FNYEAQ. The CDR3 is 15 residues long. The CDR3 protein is CASSPRGTGGDEQYF. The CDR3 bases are TGTGCCAGCAGTCCGCGAGGGACAGGGGGCGACGAGCAGTACTTC.

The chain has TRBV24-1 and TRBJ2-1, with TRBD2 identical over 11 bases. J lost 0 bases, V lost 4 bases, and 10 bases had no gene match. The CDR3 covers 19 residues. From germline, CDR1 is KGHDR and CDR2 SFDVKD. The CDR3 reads CATSDPGLAETSSYNEQFF. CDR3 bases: TGTGCCACCAGTGACCCGGGACTAGCGGAAACTAGCTCCTACAATGAGCAGTTCTTC.

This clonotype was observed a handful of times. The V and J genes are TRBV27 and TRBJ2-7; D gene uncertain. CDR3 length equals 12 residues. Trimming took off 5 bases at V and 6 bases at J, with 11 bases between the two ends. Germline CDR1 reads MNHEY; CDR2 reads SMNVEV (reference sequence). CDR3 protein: CASSPWAGEQYF. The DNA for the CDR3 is TGTGCCAGCAGTCCCTGGGCTGGCGAGCAGTACTTC.

The DNA of the CDR3 is TGTGCCAGCAGTTACGTGACGAACACCGGGGAGCTGTTTTTT. It translates to CASSYVTNTGELFF. The chain links TRBV6-2 or TRBV6-3 to TRBJ2-2; D call uncertain. This CDR3 comprises 14 residues. Trimming left V 2 bases short and J 0 bases short, with 4 bases between. Germline V gene data show CDR1 as MNHEY and CDR2 as SVGEGT.

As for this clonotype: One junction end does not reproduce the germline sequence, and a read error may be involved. In nucleotides, the CDR3 is TGCAGAGTTGGGACAGGGTCCTACGAGCAGTACTTC. Translated, it gives CRVGTGSYEQYF. V and J are TRBV29-1 and TRBJ2-7; TRBD1 matches at 9 bases. Germline loops: CDR1 SQVTM, CDR2 ANQGSEA. This CDR3 region has 12 residues.

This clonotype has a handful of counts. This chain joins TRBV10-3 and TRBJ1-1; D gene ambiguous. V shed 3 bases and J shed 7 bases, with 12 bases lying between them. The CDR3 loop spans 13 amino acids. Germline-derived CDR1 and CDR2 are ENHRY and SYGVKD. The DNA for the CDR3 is TGTGCCATCAGTGAACGGGGTACGGGTGAAGCTTTCTTT. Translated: CAISERGTGEAFF.